This TCR beta chain was identified during a study of Graves' ophthalmopathy and Graves' hyperthyroidism. As for the study in general: Ahead of any treatment, peripheral blood was obtained at the initial diagnosis.

RNA transcripts were the source from which TCR beta CDR3 regions were amplified. HTBI primers were used in a first-round RT-PCR, which preceded a second-round multiplex PCR. A single record per CDR3 protein comes from TCRdb applying MiXCR to the multiplex PCR reads. This table has about 480,000 distinct CDR3 sequences, around 14% appearing once. V shed 1 base and J shed 4 bases, with 11 bases lying between them. The germline V gene has CDR1 MDHEN and CDR2 SYDVKM. There are 14 residues in the CDR3. This clonotype was recorded many times. The chain couples TRBV28 to TRBJ2-7, with a tentative D call TRBD2 (6 bases). The sequence was obtained from a woman aged 25 to 39 with Graves' ophthalmopathy. Sequenced: blood. CDR3 loop: CASSLSAGIYEQYF. The CDR3 nucleotides are TGTGCCAGCAGTTTATCTGCGGGAATTTACGAGCAGTACTTC.